This TCR beta chain emerged from a study of blood T cell repertoires in COVID-19. Study details: From the United States, Italy and Spain came samples of acute and convalescent COVID-19. Sample material is recorded as cDNA or gDNA derived from T cells, B-cell-depleted T cells, or PBMCs.

In the authors' methods: Reference gene primer amplification gave nucleated cell count estimates. Using immunoSEQ multiplex PCR, the repertoire was profiled, and TCRdb retains in-frame clones only, with some absent. That table furnishes V, J and clone size, whereas the DNA furnished D and trimming. This repertoire shows around 250,000 clones, roughly 80% found once; its top ten account for roughly 3.4%. For this clone: The sample holds other DNA sequences that translate to the same CDR3.

This sequence was found in a woman aged 18-29 years with acute or convalescent COVID-19. The sample was peripheral blood.

In DNA form, the CDR3 reads TGTGCCAGTAGTATTAGGGGAAATAGCAATCAGCCCCAGCATTTT. Protein sequence: CASSIRGNSNQPQHF. The chain links TRBV19 to TRBJ1-5; maybe TRBD1 (5 bases). V was pared by 3 bases and J by 0 bases, with 9 bases between. Per the germline V gene, CDR1 is LNHDA and CDR2 is SQIVND (reference sequence). CDR3 size: 15 residues. Looking up the rest from reference TRBV19 and TRBJ1-5 gives the full variable domain: DGGITQSPKYLFRKEGQNVTLSCEQNLNHDAMYWYRQDPGQGLRLIYYSQIVNDFQKGDIAEGYSVSREKKESFPLTVTSAQKNPTAFYLCASSIRGNSNQPQHFGDGTRLSIL.